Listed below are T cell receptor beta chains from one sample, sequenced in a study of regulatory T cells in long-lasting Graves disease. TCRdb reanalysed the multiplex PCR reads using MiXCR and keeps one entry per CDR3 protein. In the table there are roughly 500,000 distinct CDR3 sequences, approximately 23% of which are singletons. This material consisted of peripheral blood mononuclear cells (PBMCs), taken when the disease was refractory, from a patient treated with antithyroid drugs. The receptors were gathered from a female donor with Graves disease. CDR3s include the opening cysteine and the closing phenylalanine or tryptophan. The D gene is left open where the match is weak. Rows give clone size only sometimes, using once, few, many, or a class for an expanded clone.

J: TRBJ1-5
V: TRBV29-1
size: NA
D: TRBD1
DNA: TGCAGCGTTGGGACAGGCGCTCTTCAGCCCCAGCATTTT
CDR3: CSVGTGALQPQHF

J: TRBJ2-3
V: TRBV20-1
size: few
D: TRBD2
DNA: TGCAGTGCTCCCGGGGTAGCGGGAGTGACAGATACGCAGTATTTT
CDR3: CSAPGVAGVTDTQYF

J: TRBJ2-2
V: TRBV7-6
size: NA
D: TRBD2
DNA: TGTGCCAGCAGCTCTGGGACTAGCGGTGCCACCGGGGAGCTGTTTTTT
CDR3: CASSSGTSGATGELFF

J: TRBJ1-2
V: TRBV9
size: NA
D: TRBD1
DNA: TGTGCCAGCAGCGTACAAGGACAGGGGGCAAATGGCTACACCTTC
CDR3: CASSVQGQGANGYTF

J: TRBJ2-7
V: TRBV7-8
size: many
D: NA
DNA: TGTGCCAGCAGCCAACCGGGACGGAACCTATACGAGCAGTACTTC
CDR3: CASSQPGRNLYEQYF

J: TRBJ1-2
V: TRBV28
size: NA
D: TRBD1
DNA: TGTGCCAGCAGACAGGGGGCGGGGCCCTATGGCTACACCTTC
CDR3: CASRQGAGPYGYTF

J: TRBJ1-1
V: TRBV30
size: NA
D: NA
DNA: TGTGCCTGGAGTGGGGACGAGGGCACTGAAGCTTTCTTT
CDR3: CAWSGDEGTEAFF

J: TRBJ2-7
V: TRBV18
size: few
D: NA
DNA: TGTGCCAGCTCACCCGGACCCCGGACGACCTACGAGCAGTACTTC
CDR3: CASSPGPRTTYEQYF

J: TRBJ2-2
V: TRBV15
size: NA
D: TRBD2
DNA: TGTGCCACCAGCAGAGGGTCAAGACTAGCGGGAGTAATCACCGGGGAGCTGTTTTTT
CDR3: CATSRGSRLAGVITGELFF

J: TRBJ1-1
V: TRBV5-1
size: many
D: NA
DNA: TGCGCCAGCAGCTTACAAGGGACGTTGAACACTGAAGTTTTCTTT
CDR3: CASSLQGTLNTEVFF

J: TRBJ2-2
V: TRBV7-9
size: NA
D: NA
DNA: TGTGCCAGCAGCTTAGGCAGGGGCCTCACCGGGGAGCTGTTTTTT
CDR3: CASSLGRGLTGELFF

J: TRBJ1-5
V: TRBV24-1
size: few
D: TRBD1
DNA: TGTGCCACCAGTGATTCTCGCAGGACAGGGAGCAATCAGCCCCAGCATTTT
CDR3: CATSDSRRTGSNQPQHF

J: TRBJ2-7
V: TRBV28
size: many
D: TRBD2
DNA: TGTGCCAGCATCGACCACCCGGGACTAGCGGGAGTAGGCGAGCAGTACTTC
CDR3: CASIDHPGLAGVGEQYF

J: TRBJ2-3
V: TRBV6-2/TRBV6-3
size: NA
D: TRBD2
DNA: TGTGCCAGCAGTCCAGCAGCGGGGGGGACAGATACGCAGTATTTT
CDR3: CASSPAAGGTDTQYF

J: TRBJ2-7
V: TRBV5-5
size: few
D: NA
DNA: TGTGCCAGCAGCCCCTCACAAACGTACGAGCAGTACTTC
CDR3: CASSPSQTYEQYF

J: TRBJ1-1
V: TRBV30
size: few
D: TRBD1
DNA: TGTGCCTGGAGGGGGGGACAGGCCTTGAACACTGAAGCTTTCTTT
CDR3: CAWRGGQALNTEAFF

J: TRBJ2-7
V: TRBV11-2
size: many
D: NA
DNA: TGTGCCAGCAGCCTAACACTCGGGAAGGGGGAATACGAGCAGTACTTC
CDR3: CASSLTLGKGEYEQYF

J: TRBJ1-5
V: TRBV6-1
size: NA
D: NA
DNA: TGTGCCAGCAGCCGACCGCAGGAGGCATATAGCAATCAGCCCCAGCATTTT
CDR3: CASSRPQEAYSNQPQHF

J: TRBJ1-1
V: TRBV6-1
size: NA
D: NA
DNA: TGTGCCAGCAGCCCGACGGCTTTGAACACTGAAGCTTTCTTT
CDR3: CASSPTALNTEAFF

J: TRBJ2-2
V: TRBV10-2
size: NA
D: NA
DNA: TGCGCCAGCAGTGAGTTGAGACCTCCCAGGGGCACCGGGGAGCTGTTTTTT
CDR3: CASSELRPPRGTGELFF

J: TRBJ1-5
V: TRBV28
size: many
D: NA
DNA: TGTGCCAGCAGGGGAGATTGGGGCAATCAGCCCCAGCATTTT
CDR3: CASRGDWGNQPQHF

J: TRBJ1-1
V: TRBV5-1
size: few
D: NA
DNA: TGCGCCAGCAGCCCGGCCCCGACATCACATCAAGGGTACACTGAAGCTTTCTTT
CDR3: CASSPAPTSHQGYTEAFF

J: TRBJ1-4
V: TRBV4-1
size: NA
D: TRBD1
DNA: TGCGCCAGCAGCCAAGCCGACAGGGGAGGTGAAAAACTGTTTTTT
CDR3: CASSQADRGGEKLFF

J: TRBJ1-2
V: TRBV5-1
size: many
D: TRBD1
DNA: TGCGCCAGCAGTTCGGGACAGGGGGCGTATGACTATGGCTACACCTTC
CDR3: CASSSGQGAYDYGYTF

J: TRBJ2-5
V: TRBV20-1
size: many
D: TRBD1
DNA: TGCAGTGCCTCGTCCCGGGACAGGGTCGGAGAGACCCAGTACTTC
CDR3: CSASSRDRVGETQYF

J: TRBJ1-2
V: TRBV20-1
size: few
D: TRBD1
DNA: TGCAGTGCTCCGGACAGGGCCTATGGCTACACCTTC
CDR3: CSAPDRAYGYTF

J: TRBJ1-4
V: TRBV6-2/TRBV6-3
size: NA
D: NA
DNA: TGTGCCAGCAGCCCTCTCGGAAATGAAAAACTGTTTTTT
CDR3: CASSPLGNEKLFF

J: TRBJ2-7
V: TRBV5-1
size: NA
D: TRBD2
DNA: TGCGCCAGCAGCCCCGGGACTAGCGGGATTCAGCAGTACTTC
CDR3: CASSPGTSGIQQYF

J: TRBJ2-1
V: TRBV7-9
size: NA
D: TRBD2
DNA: TGTGCCAGCACCGGGACTAGCGGGGATCCCTACAATGAGCAGTTCTTC
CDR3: CASTGTSGDPYNEQFF

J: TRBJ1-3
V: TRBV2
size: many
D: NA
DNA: TGTGCCGACAAGGGAAAAGGGGCTGGAAACACCATATATTTT
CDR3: CADKGKGAGNTIYF

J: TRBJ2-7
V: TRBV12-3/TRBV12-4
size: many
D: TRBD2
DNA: TGTGCCAGCAGCGGCACTAGCGGGGAGAGCGACGAGCAGTACTTC
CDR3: CASSGTSGESDEQYF

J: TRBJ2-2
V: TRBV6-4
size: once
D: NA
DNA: TGTGCCAGCCAATGGGCAGGGGACGCCGGGGAGCTGTTTTTT
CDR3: CASQWAGDAGELFF

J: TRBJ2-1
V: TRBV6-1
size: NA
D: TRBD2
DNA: TGTGCCGCCGGGACTAGGTCCTACAATGAGCAGTTCTTC
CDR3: CAAGTRSYNEQFF

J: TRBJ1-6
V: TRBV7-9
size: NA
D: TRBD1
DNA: TGTGCCAGCAGCTTAGGGACAGGGAGCCCAAATTCACCCCTCCACTTT
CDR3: CASSLGTGSPNSPLHF

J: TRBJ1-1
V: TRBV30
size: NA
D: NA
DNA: TGTGCCTGGGGGGGGGGCATGACCACTGAAGCTTTCTTT
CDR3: CAWGGGMTTEAFF

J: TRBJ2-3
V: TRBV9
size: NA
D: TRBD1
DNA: TGTGCCAGCAGCGTAGAAGGACAGGGCACAGATACGCAGTATTTT
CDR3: CASSVEGQGTDTQYF

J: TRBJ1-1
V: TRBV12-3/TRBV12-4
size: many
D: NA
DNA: TGTGCCAGCATTTTAATAGAGACAGCAACTGAAGCTTTCTTT
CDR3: CASILIETATEAFF

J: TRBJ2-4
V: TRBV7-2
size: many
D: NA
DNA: TGTGCCAGCAGCTCACATCTAGCCAAAAACATTCAGTACTTC
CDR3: CASSSHLAKNIQYF

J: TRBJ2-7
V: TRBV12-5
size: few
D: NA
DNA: TGTGCTAGCGGAAACTCCTCCGGGGGGCACTACGAGCAGTACTTC
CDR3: CASGNSSGGHYEQYF

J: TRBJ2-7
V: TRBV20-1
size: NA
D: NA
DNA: TGCAGTGCAGAGGGGGTAGAATTCGAGCAGTACTTC
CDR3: CSAEGVEFEQYF

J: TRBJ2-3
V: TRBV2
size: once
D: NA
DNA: TGTGCCAGTAGGCGGGATCCGAGCACAGATACGCAGTATTTT
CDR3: CASRRDPSTDTQYF

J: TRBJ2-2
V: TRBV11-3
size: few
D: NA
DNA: TGTGCCAGCAGCCTAGGTCGGGGTACGAACACCGGGGAGCTGTTTTTT
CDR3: CASSLGRGTNTGELFF

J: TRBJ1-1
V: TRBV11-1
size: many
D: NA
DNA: TGTGCCAGCAGCTTAGAAGGACCATTCGAAGCTTTCTTT
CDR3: CASSLEGPFEAFF

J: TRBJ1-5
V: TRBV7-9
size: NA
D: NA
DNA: TGTGCCAGCAGCTTAGGAGGAGGCCAAGCTGGCAATCAGCCCCAGCATTTT
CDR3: CASSLGGGQAGNQPQHF

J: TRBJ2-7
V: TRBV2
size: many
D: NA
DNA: TGTGCCAGCAGTGGATCGGGGATGTACGAGCAGTACTTC
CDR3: CASSGSGMYEQYF

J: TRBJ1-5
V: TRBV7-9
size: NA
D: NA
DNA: TGTGCCAGCAGCTTTTTTTTGGCCGACAATCAGCCCCAGCATTTT
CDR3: CASSFFLADNQPQHF

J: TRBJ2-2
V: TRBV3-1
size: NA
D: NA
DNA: TGTGCCAGCAGCCAAGTACCACTCGCGAACACCGGGGAGCTGTTTTTT
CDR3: CASSQVPLANTGELFF

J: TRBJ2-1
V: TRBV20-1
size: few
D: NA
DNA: TGCAGTGCTAGAGTGGGGGGGCTGAGCTCCTACAATGAGCAGTTCTTC
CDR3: CSARVGGLSSYNEQFF

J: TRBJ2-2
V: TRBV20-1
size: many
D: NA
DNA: TGCAGTGCTAGTGGACATCCCCTCTGGGACACCGGGGAGCTGTTTTTT
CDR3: CSASGHPLWDTGELFF

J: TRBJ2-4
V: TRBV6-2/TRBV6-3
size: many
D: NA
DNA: TGTGCCAGCAGTTCTGCGGGGGACAGCCTAGCCAAAAACATTCAGTACTTC
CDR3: CASSSAGDSLAKNIQYF

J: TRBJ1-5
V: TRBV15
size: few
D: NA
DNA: TGTGCCACCAGCAGAGGAGGGGGGGACATACAGCCCCAGCATTTT
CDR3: CATSRGGGDIQPQHF